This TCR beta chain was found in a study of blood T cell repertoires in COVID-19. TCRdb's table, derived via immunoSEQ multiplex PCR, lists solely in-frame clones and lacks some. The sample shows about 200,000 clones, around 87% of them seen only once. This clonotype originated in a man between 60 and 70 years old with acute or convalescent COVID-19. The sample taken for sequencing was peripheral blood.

CDR3 in amino acids: CASSQGGGRTGELFF. The CDR3 region has the DNA TGTGCCAGCAGCCAGGGCGGGGGGCGCACCGGGGAGCTGTTTTTT. The chain carries TRBV14 and TRBJ2-2; 8 bases match TRBD2. The CDR3 length is 15 residues. V lost 3 bases, J lost 4 bases, and 4 bases stayed unmatched. CDR1 and CDR2 from the germline V gene are SGHDN and FVKESK.